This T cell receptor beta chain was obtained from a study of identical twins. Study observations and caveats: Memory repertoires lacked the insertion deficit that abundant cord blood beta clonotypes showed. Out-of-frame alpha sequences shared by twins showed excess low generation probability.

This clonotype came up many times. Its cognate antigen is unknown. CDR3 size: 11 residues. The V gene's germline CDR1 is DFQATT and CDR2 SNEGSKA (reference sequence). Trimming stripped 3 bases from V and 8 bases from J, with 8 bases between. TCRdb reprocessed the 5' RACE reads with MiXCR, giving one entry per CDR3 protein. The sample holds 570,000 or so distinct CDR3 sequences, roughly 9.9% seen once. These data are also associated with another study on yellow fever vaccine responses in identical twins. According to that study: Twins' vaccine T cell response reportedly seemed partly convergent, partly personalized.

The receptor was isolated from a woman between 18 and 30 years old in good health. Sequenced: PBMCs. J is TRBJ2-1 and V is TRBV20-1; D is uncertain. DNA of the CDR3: TGCAGTGCTAGCAAGTGGGATGAGCAGTTCTTC. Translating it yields CSASKWDEQFF.